The clone carrying this TCR beta chain appeared many times. Its antigen is unknown. Germline lookup yields CDR1 MNHNY and CDR2 SVGAGI (reference sequence). Trimming pared 0 bases from V and 5 bases from J, leaving 4 bases between. The CDR3 covers 12 residues. The data stem from a study of T-cell memory formation after mild COVID-19. Study-wide background: The two donors had largely donor-specific TCR clusters. Overall study findings and caveats: Contracting clones from day 15 to 85 showed balanced CD4/CD8; later expanders favored CD4+.

Constant-segment primers served in 5'RACE that generated TCR alpha and TCR beta cDNA libraries bearing sample barcodes and UMIs. TCRdb re-called the 5' RACE reads with MiXCR, one entry per CDR3 protein. The sample includes about 190,000 distinct CDR3 sequences, about a sixth of them seen just once. The sequencing sample was made of PBMCs or a T cell subset sorted from them (not recorded which). The sequence was obtained from an adult woman who had mild COVID-19 (a few samples of this study predate the infection). Cell type and time point are not known. The chain recombines TRBV6-6 with TRBJ2-5; D gene unclear. Here the CDR3 reads CASSYSGETQYF. The CDR3 nucleotides read TGTGCCAGCAGTTACTCAGGGGAGACCCAGTACTTC.